This TCR beta chain was identified in a study of CD8+ T cells in alopecia areata. Study as a whole: Tofacitinib administration to treated patients was oral, at 5 to 10 mg twice daily. Points from the study as a whole: Tofacitinib significantly lowered scalp clonality and expanded CD8+ clones among the top 100.

About this clone itself: Its antigen is unknown.

The CDR3 is 12 residues long. Trimming removed 3 bases at V and 5 bases at J, with 9 bases between. From germline, CDR1 is SGDLS and CDR2 YYNGEE. Indicated treatment: oral pan-JAK inhibitor, 5-10 mg twice daily. It was cDNA, reverse transcribed from extracted RNA, that served as the sequencing template. Libraries were prepared by immunoSEQ multiplex PCR; TCRdb keeps only in-frame clonotypes and omits some of them. The repertoire has roughly 220,000 clones, 35% to 40% of them found once; the top ten carry 0.48%. The rearrangement links TRBV9 to TRBJ2-7; no clear D. The clonotype comes from a human donor with alopecia areata. The sequenced sample was CD4+ T cells sorted from blood, obtained at roughly week 30, from a patient treated with tofacitinib. CDR3 DNA: TGTGCCAGCAGCGCCGGTCGGGACGAGCAGTACTTC. Translating gives CASSAGRDEQYF.